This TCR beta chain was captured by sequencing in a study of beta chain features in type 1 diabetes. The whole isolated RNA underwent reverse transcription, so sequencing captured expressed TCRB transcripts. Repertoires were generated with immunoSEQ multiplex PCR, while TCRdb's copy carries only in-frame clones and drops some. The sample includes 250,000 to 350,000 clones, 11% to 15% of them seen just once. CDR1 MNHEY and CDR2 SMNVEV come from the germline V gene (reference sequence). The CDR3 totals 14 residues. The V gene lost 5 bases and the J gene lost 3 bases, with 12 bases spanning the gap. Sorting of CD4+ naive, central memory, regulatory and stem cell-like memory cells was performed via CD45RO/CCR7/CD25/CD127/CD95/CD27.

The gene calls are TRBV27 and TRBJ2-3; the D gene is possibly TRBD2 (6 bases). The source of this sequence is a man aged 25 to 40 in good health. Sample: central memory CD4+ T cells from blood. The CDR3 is CASSKIRGTDTQYF. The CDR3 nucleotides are TGTGCCAGCAGTAAAATACGGGGGACAGATACGCAGTATTTT.